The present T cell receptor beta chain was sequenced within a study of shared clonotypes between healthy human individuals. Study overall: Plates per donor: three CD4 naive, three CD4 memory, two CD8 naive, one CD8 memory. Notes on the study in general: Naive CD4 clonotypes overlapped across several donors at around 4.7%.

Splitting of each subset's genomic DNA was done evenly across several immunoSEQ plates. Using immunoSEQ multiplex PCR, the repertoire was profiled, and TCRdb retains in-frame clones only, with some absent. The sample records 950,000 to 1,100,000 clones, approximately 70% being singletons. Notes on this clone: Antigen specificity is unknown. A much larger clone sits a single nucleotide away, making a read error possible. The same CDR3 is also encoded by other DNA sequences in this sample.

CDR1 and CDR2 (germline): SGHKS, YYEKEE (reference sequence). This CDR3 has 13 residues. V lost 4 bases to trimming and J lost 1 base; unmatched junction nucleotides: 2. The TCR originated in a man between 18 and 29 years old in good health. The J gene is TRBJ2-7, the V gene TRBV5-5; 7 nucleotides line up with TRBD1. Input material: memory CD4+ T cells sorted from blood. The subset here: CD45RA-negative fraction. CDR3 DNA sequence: TGTGCCAGCAGCCAGACAGGGTCCTACGAGCAGTACTTC. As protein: CASSQTGSYEQYF.